This T cell receptor (beta chain) was found in a study of blood T cell repertoires in COVID-19. About the study: Samples came from the United States, Italy and Spain, spanning acute and convalescent COVID-19.

Using immunoSEQ multiplex PCR, the repertoire was profiled, and TCRdb retains in-frame clones only, with some absent. The repertoire includes 100,000 to 150,000 clones, around 88% of them detected once, and around 2.5% sits in the top ten. This clonotype was sampled from a woman in her forties or fifties who had recovered from COVID-19. Sample: PBMCs or T cells enriched from blood (not recorded which).

The DNA for the CDR3 is TGTGCCAGCAGTGGAGGACAGGGAGGGAGCAGGAACACTGAAGCTTTCTTT. Its protein is CASSGGQGGSRNTEAFF. The chain recombines TRBV2 with TRBJ1-1; TRBD1 aligns across 8 bases. V dropped 4 bases and J dropped 1; count of bases not matched to a gene: 11. Germline lookup yields CDR1 SNHLY and CDR2 FYNNEI. The CDR3 length is 17 residues.